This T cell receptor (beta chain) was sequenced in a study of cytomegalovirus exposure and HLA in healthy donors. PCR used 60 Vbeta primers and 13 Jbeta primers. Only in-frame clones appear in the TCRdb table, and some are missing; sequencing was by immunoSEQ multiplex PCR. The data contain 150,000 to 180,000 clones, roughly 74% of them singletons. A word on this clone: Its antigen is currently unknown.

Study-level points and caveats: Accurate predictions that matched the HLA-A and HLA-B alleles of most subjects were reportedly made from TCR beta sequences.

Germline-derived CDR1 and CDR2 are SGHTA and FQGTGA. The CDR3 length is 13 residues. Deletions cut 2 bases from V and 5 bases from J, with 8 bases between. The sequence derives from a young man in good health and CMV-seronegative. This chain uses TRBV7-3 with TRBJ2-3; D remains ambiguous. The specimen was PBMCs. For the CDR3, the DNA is TGTGCCAGCAGCTTACGTGGTAGAGATACGCAGTATTTT. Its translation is CASSLRGRDTQYF.